This T cell receptor (beta chain) came from a study of cytomegalovirus exposure and HLA in healthy donors. V dropped 3 bases and J dropped 9 bases, with 15 bases sitting between them. CDR1 SGHTA and CDR2 FQGNSA come from the germline V gene. The length of the CDR3 is 14 residues. It was with 60 Vbeta and 13 Jbeta primers that the PCR ran. Only in-frame clones appear in the TCRdb table, and some are missing; sequencing was by immunoSEQ multiplex PCR. This sample has 120,000 to 150,000 clones, with around two thirds found just once. The sequenced material came from PBMCs. The receptor was isolated from a woman aged 18 to 35 in good health and CMV-seronegative. The V call is TRBV7-2, the J call TRBJ2-1; D is unresolved. The CDR3 is CASSFYMLDGEQFF. CDR3 nucleotide sequence: TGTGCCAGCAGCTTCTATATGCTTGATGGTGAGCAGTTCTTC. The variable domain in full, completed from reference TRBV7-2 and TRBJ2-1, reads GAGVSQSPSNKVTEKGKDVELRCDPISGHTALYWYRQSLGQGLEFLIYFQGNSAPDKSGLPSDRFSAERTGGSVSTLTIQRTQQEDSAVYLCASSFYMLDGEQFFGPGTRLTVL.